This TCR beta chain was retrieved from a study of graft-versus-host responses after intestinal transplantation (dated by TCRdb to the early 2020s). Background for the entire study: Recipients received multivisceral, liver-intestinal, or isolated intestinal transplants. All recipients received anti-thymocyte globulin induction followed by maintenance tacrolimus and steroids for approximately 3 years. Bulk TCR-beta CDR3 sequencing was used to track graft-versus-host and host-versus-graft alloreactive T cell clones in the graft, circulation and bone marrow after intestinal transplantation. To identify alloreactive clones, pre-transplant mixed lymphocyte reaction products were sequenced and compared with unstimulated pre-transplant donor and recipient T cells. A cohort of 24 intestinal transplant recipients, including one retransplant, was enrolled, and a few patients lacking pretransplant specimens were excluded. A peak of at least 4% donor T cells among recipient peripheral blood mononuclear cells was the definition used for donor T cell macrochimerism. Rather than being sequenced by the commercial service, samples from a few later patients were sequenced in-house on an Illumina MiSeq and processed with MiXCR.

Library construction relied on the immunoSEQ multiplex PCR assay. For most patients, genomic DNA was isolated using the Qiagen DNeasy Blood and Tissue Kit and was shipped frozen to Adaptive Biotechnologies for TCR sequencing. Adaptive Biotechnologies carried out high-throughput TCR-beta CDR3 sequencing of genomic DNA for most patients. As for the original processing: Adaptive's ImmunoSEQ software supplied the TCR sequencing data for under 20 patients, while MiXCR and VDJtools were used to process a few other patients. To correct CD4 versus CD8 sorting errors, any sequence found in both subsets at a frequency ratio below 5:1 was removed. CDR3 nucleotide sequences shared by donor and recipient were removed because the origin of these sequences could not be assigned. To count as alloreactive, a clone needed at least 2-fold expansion over unstimulated cells and a minimum CFSE-low frequency of 0.002% (template counts) or 0.001% (read counts). Clones were considered mappable if detected in sequenced pre-transplant spleen, lymph node, or MLR CFSE-low populations of the donor or recipient. Cumulative frequency of alloreactive clones was calculated as a percentage of all sequences weighted by copy number. TCRdb stores this immuneACCESS table with in-frame sequences only. Part of the clones is absent; in the studies checked, under half of the shortfall reflects unresolved V genes, and no reason is known for the rest. Clone size and V and J calls were adopted from that table, with D and trimming inferred from the DNA. The sample table lists about 86,000 clones, roughly nine tenths of them with a count of one. The ten most abundant clones make up 0.5% of the sample.

This clone came up once. Its cognate antigen has yet to be identified. No much larger clone exists at a distance of one base, and base qualities are not known. The time point label corresponds to: cells obtained before transplantation from donor or recipient. CD3+CD4+ and CD3+CD8+ populations were FACS-sorted from unstimulated pre-transplant donor and recipient cells taken from spleen or lymph nodes. What the authors observed across the whole study: Conclusions were limited by the relatively low number and heterogeneity of intestinal transplant patients. GvH clones turned up in recipient bone marrow, with some appearing earlier in ileal mucosa or blood, a pattern consistent with an intestinal mucosal origin. In patients with donor T cell macrochimerism, the allografts had high GvH to HvG T cell clonal ratios. Early after transplant, peak levels of circulating GvH clones were associated with declines in HvG clones.

The material sequenced was unstimulated CD8+ T cells sorted from spleen or lymph node cells, taken before intestinal transplant. This TCR derives from a human donor who received an intestinal transplant.

The sequenced DNA is TGTGCCAGCAGCTTGGGGGGACTAGTGGGCACCGGGGAGCTGTTTTTT. It translates as CASSLGGLVGTGELFF. This sequence uses TRBV5-4 and TRBJ2-2; TRBD2 lines up with 8 middle nucleotides. CDR1 and CDR2 are read off the germline V gene (reference sequence) as SGHNT and YYREEE. From the cysteine up to the phenylalanine, the CDR3 has a length of 16 residues. CDR3 DNA is the only sequence kept; it has 48 bases, read in frame from the first base. V loses 0 bases at its end and J loses 4 bases; junction bases beyond the gene matches: 5.